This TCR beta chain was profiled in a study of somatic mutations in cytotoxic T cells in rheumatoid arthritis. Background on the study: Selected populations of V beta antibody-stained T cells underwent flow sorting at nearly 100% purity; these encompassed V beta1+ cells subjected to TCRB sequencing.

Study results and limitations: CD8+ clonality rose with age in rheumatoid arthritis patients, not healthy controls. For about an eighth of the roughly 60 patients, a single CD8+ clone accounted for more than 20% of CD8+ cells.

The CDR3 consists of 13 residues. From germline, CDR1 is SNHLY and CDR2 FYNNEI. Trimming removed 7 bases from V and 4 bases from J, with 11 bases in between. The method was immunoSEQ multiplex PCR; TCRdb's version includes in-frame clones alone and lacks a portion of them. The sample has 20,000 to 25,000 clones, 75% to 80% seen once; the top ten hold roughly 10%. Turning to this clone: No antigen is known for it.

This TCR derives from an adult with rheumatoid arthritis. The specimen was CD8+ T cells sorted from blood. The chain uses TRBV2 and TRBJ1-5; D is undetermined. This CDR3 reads CASIGPTNQPQHF. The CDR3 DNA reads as TGTGCCAGCATCGGACCGACTAATCAGCCCCAGCATTTT.